This entry describes one TCR beta chain. The CDR3 contains 14 residues. Germline V gene sequence: CDR1 SGHTA, CDR2 FQGTGA. Trimming removed 2 bases from V and 6 bases from J; junction bases left unmatched: 3. The data were produced by immunoSEQ multiplex PCR, yet TCRdb's version contains in-frame clones alone and is incomplete. The table lists 37,000 or so clones, 70% to 85% of them singletons. This specimen comes from a study of PD-L1 blockade in urothelial cancer. At the level of the study: Of under 30 patients, around 25 were males with bladder-origin urothelial cancer.

The chain has TRBV7-3 and TRBJ2-7, with TRBD1 identical over 11 bases. The TCR comes from a man aged 60 to 69 with urothelial cancer. Sample: PBMCs, taken around atezolizumab (anti-PD-L1) treatment. The CDR3 DNA sequence: TGTGCCAGCAGCTTAGGACAGGGGGCGGGCGAGCAGTACTTC. It encodes CASSLGQGAGEQYF.